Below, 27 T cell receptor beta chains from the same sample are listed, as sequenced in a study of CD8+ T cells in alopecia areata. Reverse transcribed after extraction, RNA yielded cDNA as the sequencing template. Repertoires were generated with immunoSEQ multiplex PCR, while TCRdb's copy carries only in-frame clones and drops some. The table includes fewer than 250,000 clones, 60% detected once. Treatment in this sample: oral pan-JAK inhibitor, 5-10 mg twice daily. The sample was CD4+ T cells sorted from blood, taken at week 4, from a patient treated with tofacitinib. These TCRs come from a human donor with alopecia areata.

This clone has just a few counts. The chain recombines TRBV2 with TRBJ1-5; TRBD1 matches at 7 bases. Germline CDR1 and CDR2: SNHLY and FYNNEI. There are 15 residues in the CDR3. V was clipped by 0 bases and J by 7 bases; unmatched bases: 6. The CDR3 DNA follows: TGTGCCAGCAGTGAAGCATCGACAGGGAGCCAGCCCCAGCATTTT. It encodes CASSEASTGSQPQHF.

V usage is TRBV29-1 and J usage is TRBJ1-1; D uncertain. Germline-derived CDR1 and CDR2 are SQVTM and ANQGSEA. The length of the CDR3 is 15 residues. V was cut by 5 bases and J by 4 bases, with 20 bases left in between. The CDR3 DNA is TGCAGCGTTCACCGCCCGGTGGTATCGACCACTGAAGCTTTCTTT. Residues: CSVHRPVVSTTEAFF.

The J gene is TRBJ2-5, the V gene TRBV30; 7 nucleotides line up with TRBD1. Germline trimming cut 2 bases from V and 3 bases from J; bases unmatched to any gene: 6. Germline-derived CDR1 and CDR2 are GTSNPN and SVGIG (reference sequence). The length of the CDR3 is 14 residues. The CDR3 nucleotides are TGTGCCTGGAGTACGACAGGGCTTGAAGAGACCCAGTACTTC. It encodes CAWSTTGLEETQYF.

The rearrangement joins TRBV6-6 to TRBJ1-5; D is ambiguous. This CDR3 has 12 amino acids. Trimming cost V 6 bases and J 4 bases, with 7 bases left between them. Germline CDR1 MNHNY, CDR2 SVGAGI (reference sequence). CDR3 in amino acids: CASRQQNQPQHF. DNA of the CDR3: TGTGCCAGCAGACAGCAGAATCAGCCCCAGCATTTT.

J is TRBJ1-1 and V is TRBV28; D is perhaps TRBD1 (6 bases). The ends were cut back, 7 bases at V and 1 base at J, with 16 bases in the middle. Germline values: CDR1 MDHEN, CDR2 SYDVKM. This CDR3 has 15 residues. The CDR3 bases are TGTGCCAGCATCACCTCAGGGGCGACGAACACTGAAGCTTTCTTT. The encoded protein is CASITSGATNTEAFF.

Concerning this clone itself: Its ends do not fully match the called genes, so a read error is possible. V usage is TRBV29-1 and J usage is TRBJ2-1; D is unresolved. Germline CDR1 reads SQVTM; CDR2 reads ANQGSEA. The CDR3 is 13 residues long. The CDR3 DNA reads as TGCAGCGTGCACACCCAGAGCTACGATGAGCAGTTCTTC. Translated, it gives CSVHTQSYDEQFF.

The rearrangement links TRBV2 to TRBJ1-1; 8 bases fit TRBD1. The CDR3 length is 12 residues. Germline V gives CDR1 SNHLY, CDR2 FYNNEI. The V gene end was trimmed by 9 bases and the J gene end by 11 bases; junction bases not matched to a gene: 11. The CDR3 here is CASSRQGYEAFF. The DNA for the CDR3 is TGTGCCAGTTCTCGACAGGGGTATGAGGCTTTCTTT.

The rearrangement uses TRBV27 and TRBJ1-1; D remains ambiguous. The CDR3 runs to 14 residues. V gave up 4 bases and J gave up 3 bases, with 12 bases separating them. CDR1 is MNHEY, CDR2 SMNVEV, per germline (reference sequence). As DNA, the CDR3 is TGTGCCAGCAGTTCCCTGGGGAGCCACACTGAAGCTTTCTTT. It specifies CASSSLGSHTEAFF.

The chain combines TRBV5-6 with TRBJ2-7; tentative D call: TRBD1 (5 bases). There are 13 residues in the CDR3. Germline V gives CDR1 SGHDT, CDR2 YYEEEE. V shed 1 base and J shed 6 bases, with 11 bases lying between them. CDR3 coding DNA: TGTGCCAGCAGCTTGAGGACAACACGCGAGCAGTACTTC. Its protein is CASSLRTTREQYF.

CDR3 DNA: TGCGCCAGCAGCTTGGGTTCTGACCCCTCTGGGGCCAACGTCCTGACTTTC. Translated, it gives CASSLGSDPSGANVLTF. This chain uses TRBV5-1 with TRBJ2-6; D remains unclear. The CDR3 is 17 amino acids. Germline V gene lookup returns CDR1 SGHRS and CDR2 YFSETQ. Trimming left V 0 bases short and J 0 bases short, with 10 bases between.

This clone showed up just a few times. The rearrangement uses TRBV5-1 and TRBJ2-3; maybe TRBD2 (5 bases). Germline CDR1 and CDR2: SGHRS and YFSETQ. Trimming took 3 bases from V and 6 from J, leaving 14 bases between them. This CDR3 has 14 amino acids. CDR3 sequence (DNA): TGCGCCAGCAGCTCGAGCGGATTAGGCGATACGCAGTATTTT. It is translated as CASSSSGLGDTQYF.

In DNA, the CDR3 is TGTGCCAGCAAAACAGGGGAGGGACACACTGAAGCTTTCTTT. This encodes CASKTGEGHTEAFF. The gene calls are TRBV28 and TRBJ1-1; 7 bases line up with TRBD1. Germline assignment: CDR1 MDHEN and CDR2 SYDVKM. The ends lost 7 bases at V and 3 bases at J; junction bases unmatched: 8. CDR3 length: 14 amino acids.

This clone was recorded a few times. The CDR3 is CASSPGGSWGYTF. CDR3 nucleotides: TGTGCCAGCAGCCCCGGTGGCTCATGGGGCTACACCTTC. This chain links TRBV9 with TRBJ1-2; the D is unclear. Germline values: CDR1 SGDLS, CDR2 YYNGEE. V gave up 4 bases and J gave up 8 bases, with 15 bases separating them. The CDR3 extends over 13 amino acids. Looking up the rest from reference TRBV9 and TRBJ1-2 gives the full variable domain: DSGVTQTPKHLITATGQRVTLRCSPRSGDLSVYWYQQSLDQGLQFLIQYYNGEERAKGNILERFSAQQFPDLHSELNLSSLELGDSALYFCASSPGGSWGYTFGSGTRLTVV.

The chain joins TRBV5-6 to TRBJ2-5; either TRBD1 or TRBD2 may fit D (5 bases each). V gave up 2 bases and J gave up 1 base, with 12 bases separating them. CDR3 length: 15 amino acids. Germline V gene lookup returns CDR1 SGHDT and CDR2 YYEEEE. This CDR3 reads CASSFLGGRQETQYF. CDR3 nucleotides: TGTGCCAGCAGCTTTCTTGGGGGTCGCCAAGAGACCCAGTACTTC.

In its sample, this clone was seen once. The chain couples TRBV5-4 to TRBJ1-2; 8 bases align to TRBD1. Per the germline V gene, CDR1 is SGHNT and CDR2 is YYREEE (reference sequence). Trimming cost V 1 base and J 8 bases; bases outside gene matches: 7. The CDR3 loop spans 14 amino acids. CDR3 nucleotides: TGTGCCAGCAGCTTGTGGAACAGGGGGAGGGGCTACACCTTC. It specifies CASSLWNRGRGYTF.

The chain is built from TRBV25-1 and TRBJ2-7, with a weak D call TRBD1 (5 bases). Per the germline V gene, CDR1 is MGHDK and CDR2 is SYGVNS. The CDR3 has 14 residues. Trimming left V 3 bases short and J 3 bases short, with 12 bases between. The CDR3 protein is CASSEDNYIYEQYF. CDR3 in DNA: TGTGCCAGCAGTGAGGACAACTACATCTACGAGCAGTACTTC.

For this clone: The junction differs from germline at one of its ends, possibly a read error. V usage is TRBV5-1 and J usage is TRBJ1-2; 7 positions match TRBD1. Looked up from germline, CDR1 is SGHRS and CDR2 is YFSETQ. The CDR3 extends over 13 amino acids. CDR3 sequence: CASRIDRAYGYTF. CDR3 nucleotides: TGCGCCAGCAGGATCGACAGGGCCTATGGCTATACCTTC.

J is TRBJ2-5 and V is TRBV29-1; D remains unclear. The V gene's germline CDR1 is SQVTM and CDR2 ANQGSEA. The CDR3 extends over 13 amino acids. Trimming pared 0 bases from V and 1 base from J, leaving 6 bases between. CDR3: CSVEEATQETQYF. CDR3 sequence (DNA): TGCAGCGTTGAAGAAGCGACCCAAGAGACCCAGTACTTC.

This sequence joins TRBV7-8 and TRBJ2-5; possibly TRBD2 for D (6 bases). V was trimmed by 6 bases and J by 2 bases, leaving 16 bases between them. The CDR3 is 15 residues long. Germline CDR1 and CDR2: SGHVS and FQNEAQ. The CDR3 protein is CASRPRRAGQETQYF. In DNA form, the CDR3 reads TGTGCCAGCAGACCCAGGAGGGCCGGACAAGAGACCCAGTACTTC.

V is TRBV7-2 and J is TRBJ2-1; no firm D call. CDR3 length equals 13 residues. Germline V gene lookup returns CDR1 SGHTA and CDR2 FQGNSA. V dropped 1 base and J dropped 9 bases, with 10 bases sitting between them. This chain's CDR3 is CASSLGPETEQFF. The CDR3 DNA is TGTGCCAGCAGCTTAGGTCCGGAAACTGAGCAGTTCTTC.

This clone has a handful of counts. CDR3 in amino acids: CASGPNSYEQYF. The CDR3 DNA is TGTGCCAGCGGACCGAACTCCTACGAGCAGTACTTC. The V call is TRBV2, the J call TRBJ2-7; D unresolved. In germline, CDR1 is SNHLY, CDR2 FYNNEI. V was shortened by 8 bases and J by 0 bases, with 8 bases between the two germline ends. CDR3 length: 12 amino acids.

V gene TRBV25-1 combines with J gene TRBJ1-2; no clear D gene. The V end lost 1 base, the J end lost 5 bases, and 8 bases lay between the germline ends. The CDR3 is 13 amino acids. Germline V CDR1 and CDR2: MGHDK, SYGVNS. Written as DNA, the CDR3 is TGTGCCAGCAGTGAATCTCAGAAGTATGGCTACACCTTC. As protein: CASSESQKYGYTF.

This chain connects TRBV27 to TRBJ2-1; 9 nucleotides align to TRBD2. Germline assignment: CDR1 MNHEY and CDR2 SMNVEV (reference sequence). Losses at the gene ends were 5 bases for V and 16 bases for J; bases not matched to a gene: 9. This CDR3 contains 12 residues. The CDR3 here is CASSILAGGLFF. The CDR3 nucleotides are TGTGCCAGCAGTATCCTGGCGGGAGGGCTCTTCTTC.

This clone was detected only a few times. The CDR3 nucleotides read TGCAGCGTTGAAGCGGCTAGGGGCACTGAAGCTTTCTTT. Protein product: CSVEAARGTEAFF. The chain links TRBV29-1 to TRBJ1-1; a possible D gene is TRBD1 (5 bases). This CDR3 spans 13 amino acids. Deletions cut 1 base from V and 4 bases from J, with 10 bases between. Germline CDR1 is SQVTM and CDR2 is ANQGSEA.

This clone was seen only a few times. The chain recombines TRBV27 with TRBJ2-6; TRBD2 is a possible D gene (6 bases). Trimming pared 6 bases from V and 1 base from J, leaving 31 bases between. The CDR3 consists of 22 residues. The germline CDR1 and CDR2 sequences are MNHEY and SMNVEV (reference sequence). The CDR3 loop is CASSLRRGPADPTSSGANVLTF. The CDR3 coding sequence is TGTGCCAGCAGCCTAAGGAGGGGCCCGGCGGACCCAACCTCTTCTGGGGCCAACGTCCTGACTTTC.

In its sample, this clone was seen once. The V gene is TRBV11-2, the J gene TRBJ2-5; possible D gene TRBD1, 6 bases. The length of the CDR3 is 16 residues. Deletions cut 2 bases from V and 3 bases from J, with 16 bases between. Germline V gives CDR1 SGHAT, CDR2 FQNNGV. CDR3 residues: CASSLTGPPGEETQYF. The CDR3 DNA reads TGTGCCAGCAGCTTAACCGGACCCCCAGGGGAAGAGACCCAGTACTTC.

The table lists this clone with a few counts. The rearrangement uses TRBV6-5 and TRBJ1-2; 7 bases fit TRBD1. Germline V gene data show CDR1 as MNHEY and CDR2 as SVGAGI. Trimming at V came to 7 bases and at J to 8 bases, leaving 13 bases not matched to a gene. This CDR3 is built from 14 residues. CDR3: CASTRRTGSTGYTF. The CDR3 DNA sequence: TGTGCCAGCACCCGACGGACAGGCTCCACGGGCTACACCTTC.